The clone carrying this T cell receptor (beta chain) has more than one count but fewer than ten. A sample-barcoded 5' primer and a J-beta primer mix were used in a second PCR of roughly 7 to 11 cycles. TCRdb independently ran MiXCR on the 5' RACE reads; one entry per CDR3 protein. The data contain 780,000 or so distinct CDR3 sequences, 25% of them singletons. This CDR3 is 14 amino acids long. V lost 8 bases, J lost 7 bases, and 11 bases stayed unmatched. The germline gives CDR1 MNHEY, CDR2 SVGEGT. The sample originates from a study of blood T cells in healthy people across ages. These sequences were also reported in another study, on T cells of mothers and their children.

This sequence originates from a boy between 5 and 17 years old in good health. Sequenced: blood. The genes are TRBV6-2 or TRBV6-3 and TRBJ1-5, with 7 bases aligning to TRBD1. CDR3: CASGTGQRGQPQHF. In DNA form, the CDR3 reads TGTGCCAGCGGGACGGGACAGAGAGGACAGCCCCAGCATTTT.